This is a list of T cell receptor beta chains from one sample in a study of beta chain features in type 1 diabetes. Assay: immunoSEQ multiplex PCR; the TCRdb copy retains only in-frame clones and omits some. Of some 270,000 clones in the sample, approximately 14% are singletons; the top ten hold more than 0.02%. Source material: naive CD4+ T cells from blood. These receptors were taken from a woman aged 40 to 50 in good health. Each CDR3 is given with its conserved first and last residue. A D gene is named only where the DNA matches it firmly. Only part of the rows carry a size: once, few, many, or a class if the clone is expanded.

D: .
J: TRBJ1-5
V: TRBV10-1
size: few
CDR3: CASSDGGSNQPQHF
DNA: TGCGCCAGCAGTGATGGGGGCAGCAATCAGCCCCAGCATTTT

D: TRBD2
J: TRBJ2-3
V: TRBV15
size: .
CDR3: CATSRVYSGGPDTQYF
DNA: TGTGCCACCAGCAGAGTTTACAGCGGGGGGCCAGATACGCAGTATTTT

D: TRBD1
J: TRBJ2-7
V: TRBV19
size: .
CDR3: CASSIKDGTATYEQYF
DNA: TGTGCCAGTAGTATCAAAGACGGGACAGCTACCTACGAGCAGTACTTC

D: TRBD1
J: TRBJ1-3
V: TRBV5-4
size: .
CDR3: CASSLAGQGGNTIYF
DNA: TGTGCCAGCAGCTTGGCCGGACAGGGGGGAAACACCATATATTTT

D: .
J: TRBJ2-3
V: TRBV11-2
size: .
CDR3: CASSFSWGSTDTQYF
DNA: TGTGCCAGCAGCTTTAGTTGGGGCAGCACAGATACGCAGTATTTT

D: TRBD1
J: TRBJ1-5
V: TRBV9
size: few
CDR3: CASSGQGRDQPQHF
DNA: TGTGCCAGCAGCGGACAGGGGAGGGATCAGCCCCAGCATTTT

D: TRBD1
J: TRBJ2-2
V: TRBV5-1
size: .
CDR3: CASSLGQGGGELFF
DNA: TGCGCCAGCAGCCTGGGACAGGGAGGCGGGGAGCTGTTTTTT

D: .
J: TRBJ2-3
V: TRBV5-1
size: few
CDR3: CASSLIATDTQYF
DNA: TGCGCCAGCAGCTTGATAGCTACAGATACGCAGTATTTT

D: TRBD2
J: TRBJ2-7
V: TRBV4-2
size: .
CDR3: CASSQELAGGDYEQYF
DNA: TGTGCCAGCAGCCAAGAACTAGCGGGGGGCGACTACGAGCAGTACTTC

D: .
J: TRBJ1-4
V: TRBV19
size: .
CDR3: CASRTGTITTNEKLFF
DNA: TGTGCCAGTAGAACCGGGACAATAACAACTAATGAAAAACTGTTTTTT

D: TRBD1
J: TRBJ1-1
V: TRBV7-2
size: .
CDR3: CASTRQGADTEAFF
DNA: TGTGCCAGCACCAGACAGGGGGCGGACACTGAAGCTTTCTTT

D: TRBD2
J: TRBJ2-5
V: TRBV6-5
size: .
CDR3: CASSRGLARETQYF
DNA: TGTGCCAGCAGCAGGGGACTAGCGCGGGAGACCCAGTACTTC

D: TRBD1
J: TRBJ2-2
V: TRBV5-1
size: .
CDR3: CASSLQGEDTGELFF
DNA: TGCGCCAGCAGCTTACAGGGGGAGGACACCGGGGAGCTGTTTTTT

D: .
J: TRBJ2-3
V: TRBV6-5
size: .
CDR3: CASSMGGAGTDTQYF
DNA: TGTGCCAGCAGCATGGGGGGGGCCGGCACAGATACGCAGTATTTT

D: TRBD1
J: TRBJ1-2
V: TRBV29-1
size: few
CDR3: CSVVGQIYGYTF
DNA: TGCAGCGTTGTGGGACAGATCTATGGCTACACCTTC

D: .
J: TRBJ2-5
V: TRBV29-1
size: .
CDR3: CSSTRGFGETQYF
DNA: TGCAGCAGTACAAGGGGTTTTGGAGAGACCCAGTACTTC

D: .
J: TRBJ2-6
V: TRBV28
size: few
CDR3: CAIQPGGAGANVLTF
DNA: TGTGCCATACAGCCGGGGGGCGCTGGGGCCAACGTCCTGACTTTC